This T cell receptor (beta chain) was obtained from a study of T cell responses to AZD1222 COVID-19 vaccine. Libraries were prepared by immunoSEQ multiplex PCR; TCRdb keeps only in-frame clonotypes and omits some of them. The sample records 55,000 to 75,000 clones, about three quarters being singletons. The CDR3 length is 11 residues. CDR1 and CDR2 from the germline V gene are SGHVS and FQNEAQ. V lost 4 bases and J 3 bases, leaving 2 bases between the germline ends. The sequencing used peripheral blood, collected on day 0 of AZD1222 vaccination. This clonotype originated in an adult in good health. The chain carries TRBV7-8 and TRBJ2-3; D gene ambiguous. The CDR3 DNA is TGTGCCAGCAGCTCAACAGATACGCAGTATTTT. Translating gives CASSSTDTQYF.